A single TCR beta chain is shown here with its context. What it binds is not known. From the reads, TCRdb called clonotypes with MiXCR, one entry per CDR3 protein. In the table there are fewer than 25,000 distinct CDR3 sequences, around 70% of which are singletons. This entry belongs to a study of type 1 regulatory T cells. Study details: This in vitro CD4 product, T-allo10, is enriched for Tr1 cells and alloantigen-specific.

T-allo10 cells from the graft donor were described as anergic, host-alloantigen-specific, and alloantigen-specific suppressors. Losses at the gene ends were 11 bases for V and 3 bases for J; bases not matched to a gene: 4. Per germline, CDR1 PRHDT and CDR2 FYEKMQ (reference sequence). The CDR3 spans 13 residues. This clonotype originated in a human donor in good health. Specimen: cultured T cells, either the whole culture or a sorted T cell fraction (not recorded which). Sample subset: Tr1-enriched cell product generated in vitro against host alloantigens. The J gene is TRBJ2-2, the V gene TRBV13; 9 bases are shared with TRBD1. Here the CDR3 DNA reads TGTGCCTGCCGACAGGGGGACACCGGGGAGCTGTTTTTT. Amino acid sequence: CACRQGDTGELFF.